One T cell receptor (beta chain) is described in this entry. Its target is not known. The read halts 3 residues ahead of the CDR3 end, with the missing end drawn from the germline J gene. This CDR3 is 16 amino acids long. The V and J ends lost 0 bases and 0 bases respectively, with 10 bases between them. Germline CDR1 MGHRA, CDR2 YSYEKL. The record originates from a study of T cells in women clearing cervical HPV infection. On the study more broadly: Controls were women whose single incident HPV16 infection cleared within 12 months without precancer or cancer.

immunoSEQ multiplex PCR used an average of around 1,100 ng genomic DNA. TCRdb's copy holds only in-frame clones and misses some; the assay was immunoSEQ multiplex PCR. The clone table shows about 20,000 clones, with the ten largest holding about 4.9%. Study-wide results and caveats: Controls had more TRBV6-7 (approximately 0.16%) than cases (around 0.11%).

Specimen: blood buffy coat. The clonotype originates from a woman between 18 and 69 years old with a cervical HPV16 infection that either progressed to CIN3+ or cleared (not recorded which). The rearrangement uses TRBV4-1 and TRBJ2-3; the D gene is possibly TRBD1 (6 bases). CDR3 bases read: TGCGCCAGCAGCCAAGATATGGGGGCTAGCACAGATACG. The encoded protein is CASSQDMGASTDT. The full CDR3 is CASSQDMGASTDTQYF.